The present T cell receptor (beta chain) was sequenced within a study of radiotherapy plus CTLA-4 blockade in lung cancer. At the level of the study: Objective responses arose in about 18% of patients, and around 30% experienced disease control.

Produced via immunoSEQ multiplex PCR; TCRdb's table is partial and in-frame only. Among 80,000 to 95,000 clones listed, approximately 78% were seen once. With regard to this clone: Its antigen remains unidentified.

CTLA-4 blockade using ipilimumab, together with focal radiation, was received by patients with chemo-refractory metastatic non-small-cell lung cancer. Germline loops: CDR1 SEHNR, CDR2 FQNEAQ (reference sequence). The CDR3 sequence is 14 residues long. V was clipped by 0 bases and J by 5 bases; unmatched bases: 0. Study-level points and caveats: Blood-borne expansion of tumor-derived TCR clones followed radiotherapy plus ipilimumab. Increased serum interferon-beta after radiation also reportedly predicted response strongly.

The TCR sequence derives from a human donor with non-small cell lung cancer that progressed on radiotherapy plus ipilimumab. The sample consisted of peripheral blood, taken from a patient treated with radiotherapy plus ipilimumab. The chain is built from TRBV7-9 and TRBJ1-5, with TRBD1 identical over 8 bases. The CDR3 nucleotides read TGTGCCAGCAGCTTAGCGACAGGGGATCAGCCCCAGCATTTT. The encoded protein is CASSLATGDQPQHF.